Below, 24 T cell receptor beta chains from the same sample are listed, as sequenced in a study of cytomegalovirus exposure and HLA in healthy donors. The PCR contained 60 Vbeta and 13 Jbeta primers. The data were produced by immunoSEQ multiplex PCR, yet TCRdb's version contains in-frame clones alone and is incomplete. The table records about 130,000 clones, 81% of them present only once. The sequencing sample was made of PBMCs. The source of these receptors is a man younger than 30 in good health and CMV-seronegative.

V and J are TRBV2 and TRBJ1-6; D gene ambiguous. CDR1 is SNHLY, CDR2 FYNNEI, per germline. V was clipped by 7 bases and J by 8 bases, with 15 bases between them. This CDR3 comprises 14 residues. CDR3 bases: TGTGCCAGCACGGAACGGGGTGGCGATTCACCCCTCCACTTT. This translates into CASTERGGDSPLHF.

The chain recombines TRBV11-3 with TRBJ1-1; 8 bases line up with TRBD1. The germline V gene encodes CDR1 SGHNT and CDR2 YENEEA. The V gene end was trimmed by 5 bases and the J gene end by 5 bases; junction bases not matched to a gene: 10. The CDR3 is 15 amino acids. The CDR3 DNA is TGTGCCAGCAGCCTAGGTACAGGGGGAAGGACTGAAGCTTTCTTT. This gives the protein CASSLGTGGRTEAFF.

This rearrangement joins TRBV27 to TRBJ2-7; D unresolved. The CDR3 spans 14 residues. Germline-derived CDR1 and CDR2 are MNHEY and SMNVEV (reference sequence). Trimming removed 0 bases from V and 2 bases from J, with 8 bases in between. Here the CDR3 DNA reads TGTGCCAGCAGTTTATCTACAGACCCCTACGAGCAGTACTTC. Its protein is CASSLSTDPYEQYF.

The V call is TRBV6-1, the J call TRBJ2-1, with D perhaps TRBD1 (6 bases). The CDR3 has 13 amino acids. The V end was cut by 9 bases, the J end by 4 bases, with 13 bases between. Germline CDR1 is MNHNS and CDR2 is SASEGT. CDR3 bases: TGTGCCAGTCTATACGGACAGTACAATGAGCAGTTCTTC. It is translated as CASLYGQYNEQFF.

This chain joins TRBV7-2 and TRBJ1-2; the match to TRBD1 covers 7 bases. The germline V gene encodes CDR1 SGHTA and CDR2 FQGNSA. The trim removed 5 bases at V and 4 bases at J, leaving 7 bases unmatched. The CDR3 totals 14 residues. The CDR3 region has the DNA TGTGCCAGCAGCGCGGACAGGAGGATCTATGGCTACACCTTC. Translating it yields CASSADRRIYGYTF.

Here the CDR3 DNA reads TGTGCCAGCAGTGAGAGCTCCTACAATGAGCAGTTCTTC. It encodes CASSESSYNEQFF. The chain carries TRBV6-5 and TRBJ2-1; unclear D gene. V was pared by 5 bases and J by 0 bases, with 5 bases between. CDR3 length: 13 amino acids. Germline lookup yields CDR1 MNHEY and CDR2 SVGAGI.

The V gene is TRBV9, the J gene TRBJ2-6, with unresolved D. The germline V gene has CDR1 SGDLS and CDR2 YYNGEE. The V and J ends lost 3 bases and 2 bases respectively, with 15 bases between them. The CDR3 extends over 17 amino acids. CDR3 region: CASSGWRVSTGANVLTF. The CDR3 DNA reads TGTGCCAGCAGCGGGTGGAGAGTAAGTACTGGGGCCAACGTCCTGACTTTC.

The rearrangement links TRBV7-2 to TRBJ1-5; D is uncertain. V shed 3 bases and J shed 0 bases, with 12 bases lying between them. CDR1 is SGHTA and CDR2 is FQGNSA in the germline V gene. The CDR3 spans 16 residues. The CDR3 protein is CASSFAGQLSNQPQHF. The CDR3 coding sequence is TGTGCCAGCAGCTTTGCAGGTCAGCTTAGCAATCAGCCCCAGCATTTT. Using reference TRBV7-2 and TRBJ1-5 for the parts outside the CDR3, the full variable domain is GAGVSQSPSNKVTEKGKDVELRCDPISGHTALYWYRQSLGQGLEFLIYFQGNSAPDKSGLPSDRFSAERTGGSVSTLTIQRTQQEDSAVYLCASSFAGQLSNQPQHFGDGTRLSIL.

The chain links TRBV13 to TRBJ1-5; 7 bases map to TRBD1. Trimming took 5 bases from V and 5 from J; bases not matched to a gene: 6. The CDR3 is made up of 14 amino acids. Germline lookup yields CDR1 PRHDT and CDR2 FYEKMQ (reference sequence). The chain's CDR3 is CASSRQGSHQPQHF. CDR3 nucleotide sequence: TGTGCCAGCAGCCGACAGGGATCTCATCAGCCCCAGCATTTT.

Only a few counts were recorded for this clone. The chain employs TRBV28 and TRBJ1-2; 10 nucleotides match TRBD1. Germline assignment: CDR1 MDHEN and CDR2 SYDVKM. This CDR3 region has 16 residues. V gave up 2 bases and J gave up 0 bases; unmatched junction bases: 3. The CDR3 DNA is TGTGCCAGCAGTTTAGGGGGGACAGGGGCTAACTATGGCTACACCTTC. This translates into CASSLGGTGANYGYTF.

The CDR3 reads CASSYSRELGNTIYF. DNA of the CDR3: TGTGCCAGCAGTTACTCGAGGGAGTTGGGAAACACCATATATTTT. This rearrangement joins TRBV6-5 to TRBJ1-3; D is unresolved. The CDR3 totals 15 residues. Germline V gene data show CDR1 as MNHEY and CDR2 as SVGAGI. Trimming stripped 0 bases from V and 4 bases from J, with 10 bases between.

This clone occurred a few times. V usage is TRBV13 and J usage is TRBJ1-2; weak D call: TRBD1 (6 bases). This CDR3 contains 13 residues. The ends were cut back, 2 bases at V and 12 bases at J, with 16 bases in the middle. CDR1 PRHDT and CDR2 FYEKMQ come from the germline V gene (reference sequence). CDR3 in DNA: TGTGCCAGCAGCTTAAGGGGGACGAAGGCCCACACCTTC. Amino acid sequence: CASSLRGTKAHTF.

The chain couples TRBV4-3 to TRBJ2-2; 9 positions agree with TRBD1. The germline V gene has CDR1 LGHNA and CDR2 YSLEER. The V and J ends lost 1 base and 9 bases, in that order; junction bases with no gene match: 18. The length of the CDR3 is 19 residues. CDR3 in amino acids: CASSQVTGLGQGTVWELFF. The CDR3 DNA reads as TGCGCCAGCAGCCAAGTAACCGGGTTAGGACAGGGGACCGTTTGGGAGCTGTTTTTT.

The CDR3 region has the DNA TGTGCCAGCAGTTATGGGGGCTACATGAACACTGAAGCTTTCTTT. Translating it yields CASSYGGYMNTEAFF. The chain couples TRBV6-5 to TRBJ1-1; D is possibly TRBD1 (6 bases). Trimming stripped 3 bases from V and 0 bases from J, with 11 bases between. CDR1 and CDR2 from the germline V gene are MNHEY and SVGAGI. The CDR3 has 15 residues.

Details on this clone: This specimen includes other DNA sequences encoding the same CDR3. The chain is built from TRBV28 and TRBJ1-5; 9 bases fit TRBD1. Germline assignment: CDR1 MDHEN and CDR2 SYDVKM. The length of the CDR3 is 16 residues. After removal of 6 bases from V and 3 bases from J, the junction contained 9 bases not matched to a gene. Here the CDR3 reads CASSPPGQGSNQPQHF. The CDR3 DNA reads as TGTGCCAGCAGCCCACCGGGACAGGGATCCAATCAGCCCCAGCATTTT. Full variable domain (outside the CDR3, taken from reference TRBV28 and TRBJ1-5): DVKVTQSSRYLVKRTGEKVFLECVQDMDHENMFWYRQDPGLGLRLIYFSYDVKMKEKGDIPEGYSVSREKKERFSLILESASTNQTSMYLCASSPPGQGSNQPQHFGDGTRLSIL.

The rearrangement joins TRBV4-3 to TRBJ2-7; D remains ambiguous. Trimming removed 0 bases at V and 5 bases at J, with 5 bases between. Germline CDR1 LGHNA, CDR2 YSLEER. This CDR3 is 12 amino acids long. The CDR3 DNA is TGCGCCAGCAGCCAAGATTGGCACGAGCAGTACTTC. Protein product: CASSQDWHEQYF.

This rearrangement joins TRBV28 to TRBJ1-2, with 7 bases aligning to TRBD1. The CDR3 has 14 residues. Germline CDR1 is MDHEN and CDR2 is SYDVKM. J gave up 1 base and V 2 bases, and 1 base lay outside the gene matches. CDR3 in DNA: TGTGCCAGCAGTTTACAGGGGGTTAACTATGGCTACACCTTC. This encodes CASSLQGVNYGYTF.

This clone has a single count. This chain uses TRBV4-3 with TRBJ1-2; the match to TRBD1 covers 9 bases. There are 16 residues in the CDR3. V shed 0 bases and J 5 bases; nucleotides not matched to a gene: 7. Looked up from germline, CDR1 is LGHNA and CDR2 is YSLEER. The CDR3 loop is CASSQDGGTGWYGYTF. For the CDR3, the DNA is TGCGCCAGCAGCCAAGATGGGGGGACAGGGTGGTATGGCTACACCTTC.

V is TRBV5-6 and J is TRBJ2-3, with D tentatively TRBD1 (5 bases). V was clipped by 7 bases and J by 8 bases, with 14 bases between them. Per the germline V gene, CDR1 is SGHDT and CDR2 is YYEEEE. The CDR3 sequence is 12 residues long. CDR3 residues: CASGKGVGTQYF. Written as DNA, the CDR3 is TGTGCCAGCGGAAAAGGGGTGGGTACGCAGTATTTT.

The chain has TRBV15 and TRBJ2-1; 7 bases are a match to TRBD2. This CDR3 region has 13 residues. Trimming took 9 bases from V and 7 from J; bases not matched to a gene: 9. Germline loops: CDR1 LNHNV, CDR2 YYDKDF (reference sequence). CDR3 nucleotide sequence: TGTGCCACGTCGGGGGGACGTAAAAATGAGCAGTTCTTC. Translation: CATSGGRKNEQFF. Full variable domain (missing parts from reference TRBV15 and TRBJ2-1): DAMVIQNPRYQVTQFGKPVTLSCSQTLNHNVMYWYQQKSSQAPKLLFHYYDKDFNNEADTPDNFQSRRPNTSFCFLDIRSPGLGDTAMYLCATSGGRKNEQFFGPGTRLTVL.

The chain is built from TRBV18 and TRBJ1-5, with 9 bases that match TRBD1. Per germline, CDR1 KGHSH and CDR2 LQKENI. The CDR3 has 15 amino acids. Trimming removed 5 bases from V and 5 bases from J; junction bases left unmatched: 7. In DNA, the CDR3 is TGTGCCAGCTCAGCGGGGACAGGGACTGATCAGCCCCAGCATTTT. Translated: CASSAGTGTDQPQHF.

This clone was observed a handful of times. The CDR3 DNA reads TGTGCCAGCAGCGGACAGGACAATCAGCCCCAGCATTTT. Amino acid sequence: CASSGQDNQPQHF. This chain joins TRBV13 and TRBJ1-5, with TRBD1 matching 7 bases. The CDR3 spans 13 residues. V dropped 5 bases and J dropped 3; count of bases not matched to a gene: 1. The germline V gene encodes CDR1 PRHDT and CDR2 FYEKMQ (reference sequence).

J is TRBJ2-7 and V is TRBV28, with 10 bases fitting TRBD2. This CDR3 region has 16 residues. Germline assignment: CDR1 MDHEN and CDR2 SYDVKM. V shed 5 bases, J shed 6 bases, and the junction held 13 bases outside the gene matches. The CDR3 nucleotides read TGTGCCAGCAGTCCTAGAACGCTAGCGGGAGCTTCCGAGCAGTACTTC. It codes for CASSPRTLAGASEQYF.

V and J are TRBV10-3 and TRBJ2-5, with D tentatively TRBD1 (5 bases). V shed 6 bases and J shed 4 bases, with 15 bases lying between them. This CDR3 spans 14 amino acids. CDR1 and CDR2 (germline): ENHRY, SYGVKD. CDR3 loop: CAIRRQGLGETQYF. In nucleotides, the CDR3 is TGTGCCATCAGGAGGCAGGGCCTAGGAGAGACCCAGTACTTC.